Listed below are T cell receptor beta chains from one sample, sequenced in a study of T-cell reconstitution after alpha-beta-depleted transplantation in children. TCRdb passed the PCR reads through MiXCR, listing each CDR3 protein once. In the table there are approximately 170,000 distinct CDR3 sequences, 11% of which are singletons. The sequenced sample was PBMCs, obtained before TCRalphabeta/CD19-depleted stem cell transplant. Receptors were obtained from a boy aged 2 to 10 with acute myeloid leukemia, due to receive a stem cell transplant. Both conserved end residues are part of each CDR3. D genes are given only for firm matches. Size is stated as once, few or many counts, or a class when the clone is expanded.

abundance	v_gene	j_gene	d_gene	CDR3nt	CDR3aa
many	TRBV5-4	TRBJ2-3	TRBD2	TGTGCCAGCAGCTTCACTAGCGGGGGGATTAGCACAGATACGCAGTATTTT	CASSFTSGGISTDTQYF
many	TRBV6-5	TRBJ2-1	NA	TGTGCCAGCAGTTCATACCTAACCGGGACCGCCTTCAATGAGCAGTTCTTC	CASSSYLTGTAFNEQFF
few	TRBV7-9	TRBJ1-2	TRBD1	TGTGCCAGCAGCTTATCCCGGACAGGTGGCTACACCTTC	CASSLSRTGGYTF
many	TRBV5-5	TRBJ1-4	TRBD1	TGTGCCAGCAGCTACAGGGGAAGCTTCAATGAAAAACTGTTTTTT	CASSYRGSFNEKLFF
many	TRBV5-1	TRBJ2-7	TRBD1	TGCGCCAGCAGCTTGACCAATACCGGGACAGGGGGTTACGAGCAGTACTTC	CASSLTNTGTGGYEQYF
few	TRBV6-4	TRBJ1-5	TRBD1	TGTGCCAGCAGTATCCACAGGGGAAATCAGCCCCAGCATTTT	CASSIHRGNQPQHF
many	TRBV15	TRBJ2-3	TRBD2	TGTGCCACCAGCAGACTCCAGGGACTAGCCGGCACAGATACGCAGTATTTT	CATSRLQGLAGTDTQYF
many	TRBV28	TRBJ1-5	TRBD1	TGTGCCAGCACCCCAGACAGGGAAAATCAGCCCCAGCATTTT	CASTPDRENQPQHF
many	TRBV24-1	TRBJ2-1	TRBD2	TGTGCCACCAGTGACTATCCCCCTAGCGGGACTGAGCAGTTCTTC	CATSDYPPSGTEQFF
many	TRBV29-1	TRBJ2-5	NA	TGCAGCTTGAGGGGAGGCAGGGGAGAGACCCAGTACTTC	CSLRGGRGETQYF